This TCR beta chain was identified in a study of response to subunit inactivated influenza vaccine. Study observations and caveats: Each seasonal influenza vaccination, the authors suggested, recruits few new T cells.

V dropped 4 bases and J dropped 5 bases, with 15 bases sitting between them. The V gene's germline CDR1 is SGHRS and CDR2 YFSETQ. The CDR3 totals 14 residues. A note on this clonotype: Its target is not known.

TCRdb independently ran MiXCR on the RT-PCR reads; one entry per CDR3 protein. Here the sample spans 450,000 to 600,000 distinct CDR3 sequences, roughly 8.2% being singletons. The origin of this receptor is a man aged 45 to 70 who received an inactivated influenza vaccine. Sequenced here: PBMCs from blood, sampled around 25 months after vaccination. This chain connects TRBV5-1 to TRBJ2-5; possibly TRBD1 or TRBD2 for D (5 bases each). CDR3 sequence reads: CASSPFSREETQYF. CDR3 nucleotide sequence: TGCGCCAGCAGCCCTTTCAGCAGGGAGGAGACCCAGTACTTC.